This T cell receptor (beta chain) was recovered during a study of CD8 T cells in ankylosing spondylitis. This clonotype has a count of ten or more. J gave up 3 bases and V 3 bases, and 12 bases lay outside the gene matches. The germline gives CDR1 SGHAT, CDR2 FQNNGV. CDR3 length: 18 residues. TCRdb independently ran MiXCR on the 5' RACE reads; one entry per CDR3 protein. The sample yields under 300,000 distinct CDR3 sequences, approximately 10% seen once. The chain carries TRBV11-2 and TRBJ2-1; 9 nucleotides line up with TRBD1. The source material was blood, either unsorted or a sorted T cell fraction (not recorded which). The sequence was collected from a male donor with ankylosing spondylitis or in good health (not recorded which). CDR3 protein: CASSFRDRVRLLYNEQFF. The CDR3 DNA is TGTGCCAGCAGCTTTCGGGACAGGGTGAGGCTCCTCTACAATGAGCAGTTCTTC.